The text below deals with one TCR beta chain. Antigen: not known. TCRdb analysed the reads with MiXCR anew, one entry per CDR3 protein. This table has some 500,000 distinct CDR3 sequences, roughly 42% appearing once. These data are taken from a study of T cell repertoires in cytomegalovirus infection. Across the whole study: Well-studied HLA-B-restricted CMV epitopes were used in the study alongside recently identified HLA-C-restricted ones. It was the public TCR beta signatures that indicated both CMV infection and matching HLA type.

Trimming pared 8 bases from V and 7 bases from J, leaving 11 bases between. CDR1 SGHVT and CDR2 SQSDAQ come from the germline V gene. The CDR3 has 11 residues. V usage is TRBV7-4 and J usage is TRBJ1-1; no clear D gene. Sample: cultured PBMCs, taken from culture after CMV antigen stimulation. This clonotype was sampled from a human donor in good health (CMV status not recorded). Some clones in this sample may be carry-over from other donors' samples. Here the CDR3 DNA reads TGTGCCAGCCTTCTATGGGGTGAAGCTTTCTTT. It translates to CASLLWGEAFF.